A single TCR beta chain is shown here with its context. Its antigen is as yet unknown. The entry originates in a study of T-cell reconstitution after alpha-beta-depleted transplantation in children. A TCRbeta library incorporating unique molecular identifiers was prepared. TCRdb recomputed calls from the PCR reads with MiXCR, one row per CDR3 protein. The sample has fewer than 500,000 distinct CDR3 sequences, 43% seen once. Germline V lookup: CDR1 SGHDN, CDR2 FVKESK. The V end was cut by 0 bases, the J end by 8 bases, with 11 bases between. CDR3 length: 14 amino acids. Findings and limits, study-wide: When one year had passed after transplant, most T-cell counts and diversity came from newly produced T cells. Expanded graft clones, several hundred of them, were reportedly the source of alpha-beta T cells about two months after transplant. There were some patients whose high TCRbeta diversity at day 60 came from surviving recipient T cells and thymic progenitors.

This sample comprised PBMCs, obtained before TCRalphabeta/CD19-depleted stem cell transplant. This chain links TRBV14 with TRBJ2-1; D not certain. The origin of this receptor is a girl aged 2-15 years with aplastic anemia, due to receive a stem cell transplant. CDR3 bases: TGTGCCAGCAGCCAAGAACGAGCGAGCTATGAGCAGTTCTTC. Translating gives CASSQERASYEQFF.